The 2 T cell receptor beta chains reported below all come from one sample, sequenced in a study of persistence of HIV-infected CD4 T cells. The libraries were made with immunoSEQ version 4 in survey mode. Sequencing was performed with immunoSEQ multiplex PCR; in TCRdb, only in-frame clones are kept and a portion is missing. This table has more than 30,000 clones, approximately 80% appearing once. The stimulus was an HIV-1 Gag 15-mer peptide pool, about 1 ug/peptide/mL. Memory cells lacking CD40L and CD69 with high CD45RO were sorted. The antigens of these receptors remain unknown. The sample was CD4+ T cells sorted from PBMCs after roughly 18-hour stimulation, taken from a patient who received antiretroviral therapy. These receptors were collected from an adult woman with HIV who was CMV-seropositive.

V gene TRBV23-1 combines with J gene TRBJ2-3, with 11 bases identical to TRBD2. TRBV23-1 belongs to the ORF category, with a function that is uncertain. The CDR3 is made up of 18 amino acids. V lost 3 bases and J lost 0; bases outside the gene matches: 8. The chain's CDR3 is CASSHPMTSGTSTDTQYF. For the CDR3, the DNA is TGCGCCAGCAGTCATCCCATGACTAGCGGGACTAGCACAGATACGCAGTATTTT.

V gene TRBV4-3 combines with J gene TRBJ2-7; D gene unclear. Germline loops: CDR1 LGHNA, CDR2 YSLEER. The CDR3 has 14 amino acids. With 0 bases removed from V and 2 bases from J, the gap between germline ends came to 8 bases. In nucleotides, the CDR3 is TGCGCCAGCAGCCAAGAACACAGCGCCTACGAGCAGTACTTC. Its protein product is CASSQEHSAYEQYF.